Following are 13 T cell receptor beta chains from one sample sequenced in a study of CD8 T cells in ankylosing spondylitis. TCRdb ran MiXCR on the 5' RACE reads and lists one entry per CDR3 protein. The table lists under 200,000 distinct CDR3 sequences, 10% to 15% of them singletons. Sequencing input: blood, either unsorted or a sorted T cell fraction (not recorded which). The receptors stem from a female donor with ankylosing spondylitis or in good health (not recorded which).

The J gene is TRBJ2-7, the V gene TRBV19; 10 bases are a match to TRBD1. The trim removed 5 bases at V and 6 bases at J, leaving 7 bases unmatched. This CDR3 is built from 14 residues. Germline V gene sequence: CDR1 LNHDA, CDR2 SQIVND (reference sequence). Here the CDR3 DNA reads TGTGCCAGTAGTCCGAGGACAGGGGGAAGCGAGCAGTACTTC. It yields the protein CASSPRTGGSEQYF.

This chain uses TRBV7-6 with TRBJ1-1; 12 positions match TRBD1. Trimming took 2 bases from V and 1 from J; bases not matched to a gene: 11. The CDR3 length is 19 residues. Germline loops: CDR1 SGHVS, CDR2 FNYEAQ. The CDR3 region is CASSLLGTGGAESNTEAFF. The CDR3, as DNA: TGTGCCAGCAGCTTACTTGGGACAGGGGGCGCGGAATCGAACACTGAAGCTTTCTTT.

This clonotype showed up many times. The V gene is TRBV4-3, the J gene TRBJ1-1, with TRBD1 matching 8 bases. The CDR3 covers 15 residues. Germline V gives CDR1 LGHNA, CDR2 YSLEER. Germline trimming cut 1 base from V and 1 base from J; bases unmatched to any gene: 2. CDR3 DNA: TGCGCCAGCAGCCAAGTACAGGGGGGGAACACTGAAGCTTTCTTT. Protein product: CASSQVQGGNTEAFF.

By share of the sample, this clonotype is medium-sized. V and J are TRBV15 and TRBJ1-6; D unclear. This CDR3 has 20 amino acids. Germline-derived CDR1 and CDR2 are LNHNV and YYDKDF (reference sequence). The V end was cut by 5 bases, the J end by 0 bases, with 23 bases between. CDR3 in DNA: TGTGCCACCAGCGATCCGTTGACGGGCGACCGGAGCTCCTATAATTCACCCCTCCACTTT. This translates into CATSDPLTGDRSSYNSPLHF.

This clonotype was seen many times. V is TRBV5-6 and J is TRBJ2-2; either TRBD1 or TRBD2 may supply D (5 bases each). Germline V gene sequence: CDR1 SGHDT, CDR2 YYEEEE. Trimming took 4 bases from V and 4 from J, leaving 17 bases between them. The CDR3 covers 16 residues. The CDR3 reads CASSHRRDRPTGELFF. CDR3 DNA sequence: TGTGCCAGCAGCCACAGACGGGACCGACCCACCGGGGAGCTGTTTTTT. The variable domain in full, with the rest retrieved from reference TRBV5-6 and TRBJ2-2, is DAGVTQSPTHLIKTRGQQVTLRCSPKSGHDTVSWYQQALGQGPQFIFQYYEEEERQRGNFPDRFSGHQFPNYSSELNVNALLLGDSALYLCASSHRRDRPTGELFFGEGSRLTVL.

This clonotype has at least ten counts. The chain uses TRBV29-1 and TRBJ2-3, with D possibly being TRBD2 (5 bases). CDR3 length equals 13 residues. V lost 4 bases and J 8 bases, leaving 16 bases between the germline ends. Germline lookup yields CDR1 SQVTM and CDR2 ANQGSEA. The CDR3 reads CSVVRLSDFTQYF. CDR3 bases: TGCAGCGTTGTAAGGCTTAGCGACTTTACGCAGTATTTT.

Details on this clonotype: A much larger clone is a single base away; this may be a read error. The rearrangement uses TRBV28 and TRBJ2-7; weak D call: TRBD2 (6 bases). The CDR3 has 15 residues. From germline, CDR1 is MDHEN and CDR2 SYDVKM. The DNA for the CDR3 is TGTACCAGCAGCTCCAGCTCAGGGCGGGGAAACGAGCAGTACTTC. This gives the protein CTSSSSSGRGNEQYF.

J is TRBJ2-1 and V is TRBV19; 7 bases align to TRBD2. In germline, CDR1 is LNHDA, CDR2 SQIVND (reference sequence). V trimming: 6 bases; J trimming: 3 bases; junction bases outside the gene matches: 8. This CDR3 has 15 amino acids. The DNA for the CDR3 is TGTGCCAGTAGAGGCGGGAGCACCGTCTACAATGAGCAGTTCTTC. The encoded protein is CASRGGSTVYNEQFF.

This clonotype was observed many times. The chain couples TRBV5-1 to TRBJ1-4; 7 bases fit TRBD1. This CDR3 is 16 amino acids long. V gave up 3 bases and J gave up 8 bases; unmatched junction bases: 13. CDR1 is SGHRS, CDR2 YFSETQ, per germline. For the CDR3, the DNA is TGCGCCAGCAGCTCGGGACAGCGCCTGTCGGGGGAAAAACTGTTTTTT. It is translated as CASSSGQRLSGEKLFF.

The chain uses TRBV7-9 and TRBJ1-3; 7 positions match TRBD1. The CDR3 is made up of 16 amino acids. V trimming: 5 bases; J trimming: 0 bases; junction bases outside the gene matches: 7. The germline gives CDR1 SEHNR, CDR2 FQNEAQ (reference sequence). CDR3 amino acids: CASSPDRASSGNTIYF. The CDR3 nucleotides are TGTGCCAGCAGCCCAGACAGGGCCAGCTCTGGAAACACCATATATTTT.

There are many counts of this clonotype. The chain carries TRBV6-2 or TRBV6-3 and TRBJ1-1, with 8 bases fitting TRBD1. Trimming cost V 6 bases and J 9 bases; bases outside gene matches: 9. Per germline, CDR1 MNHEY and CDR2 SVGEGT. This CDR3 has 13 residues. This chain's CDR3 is CASSPTRTGKAFF. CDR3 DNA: TGTGCCAGCAGCCCTACCCGGACAGGGAAAGCTTTCTTT.

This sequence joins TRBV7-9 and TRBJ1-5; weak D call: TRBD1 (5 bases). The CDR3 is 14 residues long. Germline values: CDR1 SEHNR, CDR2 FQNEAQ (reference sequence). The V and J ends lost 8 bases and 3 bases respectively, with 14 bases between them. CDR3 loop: CASSVGRLNQPQHF. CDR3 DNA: TGTGCCAGCTCAGTGGGACGCCTCAATCAGCCCCAGCATTTT.

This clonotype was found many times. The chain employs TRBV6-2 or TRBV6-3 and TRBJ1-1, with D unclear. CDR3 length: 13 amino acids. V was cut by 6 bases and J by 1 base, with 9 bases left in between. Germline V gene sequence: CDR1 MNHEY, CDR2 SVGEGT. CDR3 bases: TGTGCCAGCAGGATGACTGAGAACACTGAAGCTTTCTTT. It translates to CASRMTENTEAFF.